This T cell receptor (beta chain) emerged from a study of shared clonotypes between healthy human individuals. For the study at large: Researchers assigned three CD4 naive, three CD4 memory, two CD8 naive and one CD8 memory plate to each donor. Study-wide results and limits: Blood was the only sampled material, and tissue repertoires likely differ.

A remark on this clone: The antigen is not known.

The CDR3 has 18 amino acids. The data were produced by immunoSEQ multiplex PCR, yet TCRdb's version contains in-frame clones alone and is incomplete. Of about 510,000 clones listed, 90% to 96% are singletons. This sequence was found in a woman in her twenties or thirties in good health. Sequenced sample: naive CD4+ T cells sorted from blood. Indicated subset: CD45RA+ positively selected. This chain joins TRBV21-1 and TRBJ2-3; TRBD1, as called in the table, went unchecked against the DNA. TRBV21-1 is a pseudogene segment. The CDR3 loop is CASSKGTGTKNRGDTQYF. CDR3 coding DNA: TGTGCCAGCAGCAAGGGGACAGGGACAAAAAACCGGGGAGATACGCAGTATTTT.